Sequencing of this TCR beta chain was carried out in a study of human T cells and chemical hapten exposure. TCRdb recomputed calls from the RACE reads with MiXCR, one row per CDR3 protein. Among 300,000 to 450,000 distinct CDR3 sequences, 5% to 6.5% were seen once, and the ten largest hold about 2.5%. The CDR3 length is 15 residues. Trimming cost V 5 bases and J 3 bases, with 14 bases left between them. CDR1 is KGHSH and CDR2 is LQKENI in the germline V gene. Time point indicated: pre-sensitization, week 0. Noted treatment: therapeutic diphenylcyclopropenone sensitization with weekly scalp DPC. This clonotype appeared a few times.

J is TRBJ1-5 and V is TRBV18; D is perhaps TRBD1 (5 bases). The sequencing used whole blood, collected in connection with sensitization to the hapten diphenylcyclopropenone (DPC). The clonotype originates from a woman between 45 and 65 years old with alopecia areata. Some clones in this sample may be carry-over from other donors' samples. CDR3 coding DNA: TGTGCCAGCTCAGGAACGGGGGAACTCAATCAGCCCCAGCATTTT. Translating gives CASSGTGELNQPQHF.